This T cell receptor (beta chain) was found in a study of CD8 T cell repertoires and HIV-1 epitope variants. TCRdb keeps only in-frame clones here, not all; method: immunoSEQ multiplex PCR. The sample has about 5,600 clones; about 60% are singletons. This clone was seen more than once but under ten times. Its specificity is not known. The V gene end was trimmed by 5 bases and the J gene end by 2 bases; junction bases not matched to a gene: 5. Germline V CDR1 and CDR2: KGHSH, LQKENI. The length of the CDR3 is 15 residues. Input material: cultured CD8+ T cells derived from PBMCs. The TCR sequence derives from a male donor with HIV. The chain uses TRBV18 and TRBJ2-2, with 7 bases that match TRBD1. This CDR3 is CASSSRQGNTGELFF. The CDR3 region has the DNA TGTGCCAGCTCATCCAGACAGGGAAACACCGGGGAGCTGTTTTTT.